Shown below are 6 T cell receptor beta chains from a single sample sequenced in a study of cytomegalovirus exposure and HLA in healthy donors. This PCR relied on a set of 60 Vbeta primers and 13 Jbeta primers. Assay used: immunoSEQ multiplex PCR; TCRdb lists only in-frame clones, some missing. The sample carries about 140,000 clones, about 79% recorded once. The sequenced material came from PBMCs. These receptors were obtained from a middle-aged man in good health and CMV-seropositive.

The CDR3 DNA follows: TGTGCCAGCAGCTGGACAGGGGGAAGCACCCAGCCCCAGCATTTT. Its protein is CASSWTGGSTQPQHF. J is TRBJ1-5 and V is TRBV6-5, with 10 bases aligning to TRBD1. Germline loops: CDR1 MNHEY, CDR2 SVGAGI. The J segment lost 7 bases and the V segment lost 6 bases, leaving 9 bases of the junction unmatched. There are 15 residues in the CDR3.

The genes are TRBV27 and TRBJ2-7, with 7 bases lining up with TRBD2. After removal of 6 bases from V and 3 bases from J, the junction contained 8 bases not matched to a gene. The CDR3 sequence is 14 residues long. CDR1 is MNHEY and CDR2 is SMNVEV in the germline V gene (reference sequence). The CDR3 coding sequence is TGTGCCAGCAGAATGGGACCGGGGGGCTACGAGCAGTACTTC. This translates into CASRMGPGGYEQYF.

This chain connects TRBV2 to TRBJ1-4, with D unclear. V dropped 7 bases and J dropped 2 bases, with 8 bases sitting between them. The germline V gene encodes CDR1 SNHLY and CDR2 FYNNEI. The CDR3 is 13 amino acids. The CDR3 sequence: CASTGVTNEKLFF. In nucleotides, the CDR3 is TGTGCCAGCACAGGCGTCACTAATGAAAAACTGTTTTTT.

This clone was counted a single time. The rearrangement uses TRBV27 and TRBJ1-5; no firm D call. The CDR3 is 14 residues long. Deletions cut 4 bases from V and 7 bases from J, with 14 bases between. Germline V gives CDR1 MNHEY, CDR2 SMNVEV (reference sequence). Here the CDR3 DNA reads TGTGCCAGCAGTTCTTGGGGTTCGGGGCAGCCCCAGCATTTT. Translating it yields CASSSWGSGQPQHF.

The chain employs TRBV7-9 and TRBJ1-1, with D possibly TRBD1 on 5 matching bases. Trimming took off 0 bases at V and 1 base at J, with 6 bases between the two ends. Germline assignment: CDR1 SEHNR and CDR2 FQNEAQ (reference sequence). The CDR3 has 14 residues. DNA of the CDR3: TGTGCCAGCAGCTTAGCTGGGGCGAACACTGAAGCTTTCTTT. As protein: CASSLAGANTEAFF.

This clone was counted only a few times. The rearrangement uses TRBV4-2 and TRBJ2-1; 14 bases are shared with TRBD2. CDR3 length: 17 amino acids. With V trimmed by 5 bases and J by 9 bases, 12 bases remained unmatched. Germline V gene sequence: CDR1 LGHNA, CDR2 YNFKEQ. The DNA for the CDR3 is TGTGCCAGCAGCTACGAAGGGACTAGCGGGAGTGGTAGTGAGCAGTTCTTC. Translated: CASSYEGTSGSGSEQFF.